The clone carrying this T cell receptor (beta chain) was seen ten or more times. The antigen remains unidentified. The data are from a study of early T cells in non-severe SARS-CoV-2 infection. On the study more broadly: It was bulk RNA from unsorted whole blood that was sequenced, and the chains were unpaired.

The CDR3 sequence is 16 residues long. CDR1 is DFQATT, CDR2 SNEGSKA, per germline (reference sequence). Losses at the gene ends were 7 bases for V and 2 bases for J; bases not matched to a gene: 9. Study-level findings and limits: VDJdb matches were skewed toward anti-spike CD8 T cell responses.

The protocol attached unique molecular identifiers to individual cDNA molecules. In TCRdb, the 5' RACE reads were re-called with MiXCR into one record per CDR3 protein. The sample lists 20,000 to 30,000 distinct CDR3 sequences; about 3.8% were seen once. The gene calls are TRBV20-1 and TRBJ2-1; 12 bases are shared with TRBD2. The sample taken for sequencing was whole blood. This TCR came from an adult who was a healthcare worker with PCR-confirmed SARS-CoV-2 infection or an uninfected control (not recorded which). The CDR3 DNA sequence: TGCAGTGTAGGGTCTAGCGGGAGGGGCACCTACAATGAGCAGTTCTTC. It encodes CSVGSSGRGTYNEQFF.